This T cell receptor beta chain stems from a study of tumor-infiltrating T cells and Merkel cell polyomavirus (dated by TCRdb to about 2017). About the study as a whole: CD8+ T cells specific for the Merkel cell polyomavirus KLL epitope were examined in Merkel cell carcinoma patients. Patients came in at different disease stages and had a median follow-up of around 3 years, ranging from roughly 1.1 to 6.0 years. Varied, non-standardized therapies, including chemotherapy, radiation and immunotherapies, were received by the patients. In approximately 14 samples, KLL-tetramer-sorted cells taken from blood or tumor-infiltrating lymphocytes underwent TRB sequencing, as did some 12 matched whole-tumor samples. Most of the whole-tumor samples were roughly 25-micron curls sectioned from formalin-fixed, paraffin-embedded tissue blocks. In the whole study, one tumor sample was a frozen nodal tumor digest, and another tumor sample was a flash-frozen core biopsy of a metastasis. Study-wide conclusions, independent of this receptor: The study examined just one viral epitope, so T cells targeting other Merkel cell polyomavirus epitopes were not captured. A significant MCC-specific survival advantage (P = 0.0051) was associated with tumors having more unique KLL-specific clonotypes (about 5-110 vs 0-3). Significantly improved MCC-specific survival was associated with a higher intratumoral fraction of KLL-specific T cells (about 1.8-20% versus roughly 0-0.15%). KLL-specific TRB repertoires were diverse and largely private, with only one public clonotype among 350 to 400 unique sequences, shared by two patients. The small sample size of the study (n = 12 patients) is a limitation.

The CDR3 runs 14 amino acids, cysteine and phenylalanine included. Only the CDR3 portion is preserved as DNA: 42 bases, with reading frame beginning at the first base. Robust positive staining for Merkel cell polyomavirus Large T antigen was observed by immunohistochemistry in the tumors of all patients. The study included approximately 11 Merkel cell carcinoma patients who had robust KLL-tetramer+ populations, above 0.04% of CD8+ T cells, in blood and/or cultured TIL. All patients were identified as Caucasian, and a median age of around 65 years (range roughly 45 to 77 years) was recorded. Lymph node tumors were analyzed for patients with unknown primaries who presented with nodal disease, or when insufficient primary tissue was available. On this clone: The specificity of this receptor is unknown. No base quality values were provided; no much bigger clone lies one nucleotide off.

Receptor amplification or capture employed the immunoSEQ multiplex PCR assay. Adaptive Biotechnologies (Seattle, WA) carried out the genomic DNA extraction, TRB sequencing and normalization. The study's processing was this. To compute clonality, the Shannon entropy of productive TRB sequences was normalized by log2 of unique productive sequences and then subtracted from one. KLL-specific clonotypes in tumors were found by matching TCRbeta CDR3 amino acid sequences to the sequences from the tetramer-sorted sample of each patient. TCRdb's version of the immuneACCESS table is confined to in-frame rearrangements and falls short of the full clone set. An unresolved V gene accounts for under half of the shortfall where checked; the remainder is of unknown origin. D and trimming were read from the DNA, whereas the V and J calls and clone size are those reported in that table. This sample lists over 20,000 clones; around 90% were detected once. The ten largest clones represent around 2.5% of the sample.

The sample comprised lymph node tissue. Rearrangement joined TRBV21-1 to TRBJ2-1; TRBD2, as called in the table, went unchecked against the DNA. TRBV21-1 is shown as a pseudogene. The sequence was obtained from a man in his fifties or sixties with Merkel cell carcinoma. CDR3 region: CASSRTYTLNEQFF. The DNA sequence follows: TGTGCCAGCAGCCGAACCTATACCCTCAATGAGCAGTTCTTC.